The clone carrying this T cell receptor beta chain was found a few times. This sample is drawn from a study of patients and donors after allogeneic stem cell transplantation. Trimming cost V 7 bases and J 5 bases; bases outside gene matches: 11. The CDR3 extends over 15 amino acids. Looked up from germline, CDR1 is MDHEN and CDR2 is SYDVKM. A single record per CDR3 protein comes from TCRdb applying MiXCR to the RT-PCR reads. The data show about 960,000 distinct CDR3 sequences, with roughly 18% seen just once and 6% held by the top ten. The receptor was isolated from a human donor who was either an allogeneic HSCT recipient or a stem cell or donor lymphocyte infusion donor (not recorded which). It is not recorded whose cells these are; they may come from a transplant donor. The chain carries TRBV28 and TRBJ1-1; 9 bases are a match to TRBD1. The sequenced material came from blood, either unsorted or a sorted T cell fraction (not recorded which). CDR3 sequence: CASTPRDREDTEAFF. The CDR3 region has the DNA TGTGCCAGCACCCCCCGGGACAGGGAAGATACTGAAGCTTTCTTT.